The sequence of this T cell receptor beta chain was determined in a study of blood T cell repertoires in COVID-19. Study summary: Acute-phase and convalescent COVID-19 samples originated in the United States, Italy and Spain. PBMCs, B-cell-depleted T cells, or T cells provided the cDNA or gDNA that made up the material.

Methods used by the authors: Cell counts per sample came from amplifying reference gene primers. Here immunoSEQ multiplex PCR was the method, and the copy in TCRdb shows in-frame clones only, minus some. D and trimming come from the DNA, and the V and J calls and clone size come from that table. The table has about 190,000 clones, approximately 86% seen once; the top ten hold less than 1.5%. V shed 2 bases and J shed 4 bases, with 11 bases lying between them. The V gene's germline CDR1 is KGHSH and CDR2 LQKENI. The CDR3 is 14 amino acids. The sample taken for sequencing was peripheral blood. This receptor was obtained from a man younger than 40 with acute or convalescent COVID-19. This chain connects TRBV18 to TRBJ1-2, with a weak D call TRBD1 (5 bases). CDR3 DNA sequence: TGTGCCAGCTCACCAGTTACAGGCGTCTATGGCTACACCTTC. This gives the protein CASSPVTGVYGYTF.